The clone carrying this T cell receptor beta chain was seen once. Germline assignment: CDR1 SNHLY and CDR2 FYNNEI. This CDR3 has 14 amino acids. The ends were cut back, 3 bases at V and 7 bases at J, with 12 bases in the middle. The data stem from a study of blood T cell repertoires in COVID-19. Study as a whole: Some COVID-19 samples were acute and others convalescent; all came from the United States, Italy and Spain. PBMCs, B-cell-depleted T cells, or T cells were the source of the cDNA or gDNA that made up the material.

Authors' methods: The authors estimated nucleated cell counts from reference gene primer amplification. Generated by immunoSEQ multiplex PCR, the TCRdb table keeps only in-frame clones and is missing some. That table supplies the V and J calls and clone size; D and trimming were determined from the DNA. The table records 55,000 to 85,000 clones, more than 60% of them present only once. The source of this sequence is a man in his 60s with acute or convalescent COVID-19. V and J are TRBV2 and TRBJ1-4; D gene ambiguous. The sample comprised peripheral blood. As DNA, the CDR3 is TGTGCCAGCAGTGAGGGCCTCCCGTCTGAAAAACTGTTTTTT. As protein: CASSEGLPSEKLFF.